Listed below are T cell receptor beta chains from one sample, sequenced in a study of blood T cell repertoires in COVID-19. Method: immunoSEQ multiplex PCR; TCRdb's copy keeps in-frame clones and lacks some. The sample includes 300,000 to 350,000 clones, around nine tenths seen only once; the top ten take around 3.5%. The sequenced sample consisted of peripheral blood. Receptors originate from a woman aged 18-29 years who had recovered from COVID-19. Each CDR3 is given with its conserved first and last residue. The order of the fields is J gene, clone size, V gene, D gene, CDR3 protein, CDR3 DNA. D genes are given only for firm matches. Rows give clone size only sometimes, using once, few, many, or a class for an expanded clone.

TRBJ2-3	NA	TRBV11-3	TRBD1	CASSYRGGTDTQYF	TGTGCCAGCAGCTACAGGGGGGGCACAGATACGCAGTATTTT
TRBJ1-1	NA	TRBV9	NA	CASSEPNTEAFF	TGTGCCAGCAGCGAGCCGAACACTGAAGCTTTCTTT
TRBJ1-2	NA	TRBV5-6	NA	CASNPPGQNYGYTF	TGTGCCAGCAACCCCCCGGGACAAAACTATGGCTACACCTTC
TRBJ2-1	once	TRBV14	TRBD2	CASSQFGTTYNEQFF	TGTGCCAGCAGCCAATTCGGGACTACGTACAATGAGCAGTTCTTC
TRBJ2-1	NA	TRBV10-3	TRBD2	CAISLSRLAGVVNEQFF	TGTGCCATCAGCTTATCCCGACTAGCGGGAGTTGTAAATGAGCAGTTCTTC
TRBJ2-5	NA	TRBV20-1	NA	CSASRPAGTQYF	TGCAGTGCTAGTCGCCCCGCGGGGACTCAGTACTTC
TRBJ2-1	NA	TRBV27	TRBD2	CASSASGGWDEQFF	TGTGCCAGCAGTGCTAGCGGGGGGTGGGATGAGCAGTTCTTC
TRBJ1-2	NA	TRBV27	TRBD1	CASSRDRGSYGYTF	TGTGCCAGCAGTAGGGACAGGGGTTCCTATGGCTACACCTTC
TRBJ1-3	NA	TRBV5-4	NA	CASSPEPGTLYSGNTIYF	TGTGCCAGCAGCCCCGAACCCGGGACACTTTACTCTGGAAACACCATATATTTT
TRBJ1-1	once	TRBV5-4	NA	CASSYERRGTEAFF	TGTGCCAGCAGCTACGAGAGGAGGGGCACTGAAGCTTTCTTT
TRBJ2-5	NA	TRBV4-1	TRBD2	CASSARLAGGQETQYF	TGCGCCAGCAGCGCTCGACTAGCGGGGGGCCAAGAGACCCAGTACTTC
TRBJ1-6	NA	TRBV5-1	TRBD1	CASSLGLTGVDSPLHF	TGCGCCAGCAGCTTGGGTTTGACAGGGGTTGATTCACCCCTCCACTTT
TRBJ1-1	NA	TRBV4-3	NA	CASSPQGITEAFF	TGCGCCAGCAGCCCTCAGGGGATCACTGAAGCTTTCTTT
TRBJ2-3	few	TRBV28	TRBD1	CASSPHRGRRLTDTQYF	TGTGCCAGCAGTCCGCACAGGGGGCGACGACTCACAGATACGCAGTATTTT
TRBJ1-5	NA	TRBV12-5	NA	CASGLVESGNQPQHF	TGTGCTAGTGGTTTGGTGGAATCAGGGAATCAGCCCCAGCATTTT
TRBJ2-3	NA	TRBV11-2	NA	CASSEFTDTQYF	TGTGCCAGCAGCGAGTTCACAGATACGCAGTATTTT
TRBJ2-1	NA	TRBV27	TRBD2	CASSPTSGNAYNEQFF	TGTGCCAGCAGTCCCACGAGCGGGAACGCCTACAATGAGCAGTTCTTC
TRBJ2-3	NA	TRBV6-4	NA	CASSDSSAGPTDTQYF	TGTGCCAGCAGTGACTCGTCCGCGGGGCCCACAGATACGCAGTATTTT
TRBJ1-2	NA	TRBV28	NA	CASSTSPSWGSYGYTF	TGTGCCAGCAGTACATCACCCTCGTGGGGCAGCTATGGCTACACCTTC
TRBJ2-1	NA	TRBV29-1	TRBD2	CSARGASGRNEQFF	TGCAGCGCACGGGGGGCTAGCGGGAGAAATGAGCAGTTCTTC
TRBJ2-5	many	TRBV7-2	NA	CASSLGAGRETQYF	TGTGCCAGCAGCTTAGGGGCGGGAAGGGAGACCCAGTACTTC
TRBJ2-5	NA	TRBV6-2/TRBV6-3	NA	CASSAIPGLQYEETQYF	TGTGCCAGCAGCGCGATACCGGGACTGCAATATGAAGAGACCCAGTACTTC
TRBJ1-2	NA	TRBV19	TRBD1	CASSIGGTGKNYGYTF	TGTGCCAGTAGTATAGGCGGGACAGGGAAAAACTATGGCTACACCTTC
TRBJ2-3	NA	TRBV27	TRBD2	CASSSLAGGGTQYF	TGTGCCAGCAGTTCCCTAGCGGGGGGCGGTACGCAGTATTTT
TRBJ2-1	NA	TRBV4-1	NA	CASSPSAQEAANYNEQFF	TGCGCCAGCAGCCCGTCCGCCCAGGAAGCGGCAAACTACAATGAGCAGTTCTTC
TRBJ2-1	NA	TRBV14	TRBD1	CASSQMPGQGRNEQFF	TGTGCCAGCAGCCAAATGCCGGGACAGGGGCGGAATGAGCAGTTCTTC
TRBJ1-1	NA	TRBV30	NA	CATGRLNTEAFF	TGTGCCACAGGGCGCTTAAACACTGAAGCTTTCTTT
TRBJ2-1	once	TRBV18	NA	CASSQPQGSSYNEQFF	TGTGCCAGCTCACAACCTCAGGGGAGCTCCTACAATGAGCAGTTCTTC
TRBJ2-1	few	TRBV27	NA	CASSLLGTTLTGNEQFF	TGTGCCAGCAGTTTATTGGGGACCACCTTGACAGGAAATGAGCAGTTCTTC
TRBJ1-6	NA	TRBV28	TRBD1	CATTDRSSSYNSPLHF	TGTGCCACGACGGACAGGTCAAGCTCCTATAATTCACCCCTCCACTTT
TRBJ1-1	NA	TRBV21-1	NA	CASSNMGQGYTEAFF	TGTGCCAGCAGCAATATGGGACAGGGGTACACTGAAGCTTTCTTT
TRBJ1-5	NA	TRBV25-1	NA	CASSLPGPCCEGNQPQHF	TGTGCCAGCAGCCTCCCCGGTCCTTGCTGTGAGGGCAATCAGCCCCAGCATTTT